Sequencing of this T cell receptor beta chain was carried out in a study of blood T cells in healthy people across ages (dated by TCRdb to the mid-2010s). Turning to the overall study: In model experiments, template switching captured roughly one uniquely barcoded TCR beta cDNA molecule for every two T cells. The study measured age-related changes in TCR beta repertoire diversity using deep sequencing normalized with unique cDNA molecular identifiers. Four age groups were formed from the donors: young (average 16 years), middle-aged (approximately 40), aged (over 55) and long-lived (more than 75). Donors of different ages were randomly distributed across sequencing lanes to avoid experimental bias. For two donors (one aged 18 to 30 and one aged 80 or older), the study analyzed two additional independent replicas of 1 million unique cDNA reads from the same blood draw. What the authors observed across the whole study: The percentage of naive T cells measured by flow cytometry correlated strongly with observed TCR beta diversity. Observed TCR beta diversity per million T cells fell roughly linearly with age, and a significant reduction was already apparent by age around 40. Because the CMV infection status of the donors was unknown, age-related changes in expanded clonotypes may potentially have been confounded. Compared with the aged group, the long-lived group had more naive CD4+ T cells, fewer expanded clones and increased TCR diversity, suggesting age selection. Because profiling used bulk unsorted PBMCs, naive and antigen-experienced compartments could not be compared conclusively. Total diversity estimates from one million sequenced T cells were considered lower bounds and underestimates.

Library method: 5' RACE. TCRdb names Illumina HiSeq 2500 as the instrument used. A second PCR of roughly 7 to 11 cycles was performed with a sample-barcoded 5' primer and a J-beta primer mix. A unique molecular identifier was introduced onto each TCR beta cDNA molecule by a template-switch 5' adaptor carrying 12 random nucleotides. Each sample yielded at least 2.5 million CDR3-containing paired-end reads. First-strand cDNA synthesis was performed from all RNA using the Mint cDNA synthesis kit, with priming by a TRBC-specific oligonucleotide. After uracil-DNA glycosylase treatment, a first 18-cycle PCR used universal primers M1SS and BC2_uni_R on all cDNA. As for the original processing: For normalization, 1 million high-quality reads, each with a distinct molecular identifier, were randomly selected from each sample. Reads sharing molecular identifiers were discarded rather than binned into consensus sequences. CDR3 identification, clonotype clustering and error correction used MiTCR with a Q25 quality threshold and the strictest error-elimination algorithm. A nonparametric unseen species model using Euler transformation provided a lower-bound estimate of total TCR beta diversity. The raw public reads went through TCRdb reprocessing: fastp at Q25, MiXCR clone calling, in-frame beta chains kept. Rows with one shared CDR3 protein collapse into an entry with the most common genes and DNA. TCRdb's processing, not the authors' own work, is the source of the V and J calls. The sample profile shows roughly 1.6 million distinct CDR3 sequences; about 35% of them were found once. In total, the top ten clones hold approximately 10% of the sample.

Note on this clonotype: Its antigen target is currently unknown. No quality values exist for individual bases; no much larger clone is one base distant.

Systemically healthy Caucasian individuals from Russia, roughly 40 in total and aged about 6 to 95 years, were included as donors. Each donor gave 8 to 10 milliliters of peripheral blood, drawn into EDTA-treated Vacutainer tubes. PBMCs were isolated by Ficoll-Paque density-gradient centrifugation, with at least 7 million obtained per sample. Total RNA was extracted from PBMCs with Trizol reagent, with at least 5.5 micrograms obtained per sample. Naive CD45RAhigh/CD27high T cell percentages were measured by flow cytometry on a PBMC aliquot from every donor. The trim is 6 bases for V and 7 bases for J, with a gap of 18 bases between the germline ends. From cysteine to phenylalanine, the CDR3 is 15 amino acids long. Only CDR3 DNA is held: 45 bases, read in frame from base 1.

Sequenced: blood. The chain couples TRBV12-3 or TRBV12-4 to TRBJ2-2, and possibly TRBD1, on 6 matching bases. The clonotype comes from a woman younger than 45 in good health. The nucleotides read TGTGCCAGCAGCCCCTTTGGGGGCGAGGGCGGGGAGCTGTTTTTT. It encodes CASSPFGGEGGELFF.